The sequence of this T cell receptor (beta chain) was determined in a study of blood T cell repertoires in COVID-19. For the study at large: The United States, Italy and Spain were the sources of the acute and convalescent COVID-19 samples. T cells, B-cell-depleted T cells, or PBMCs supplied cDNA or gDNA.

The V end lost 4 bases, the J end lost 5 bases, and 20 bases lay between the germline ends. This CDR3 comprises 16 residues. The germline gives CDR1 SGHDT, CDR2 YYEEEE. The assay was immunoSEQ multiplex PCR, and TCRdb's table has in-frame clones only and misses some. Seen here are about 150,000 clones, over 65% observed once, and the top ten hold under 2.5%. The chain recombines TRBV5-6 with TRBJ2-3; D might be TRBD2 (5 bases). The sample was peripheral blood. The TCR sequence derives from a man between 65 and 80 years old with acute or convalescent COVID-19. The CDR3: CASSPEGEGLVDTQYF. For the CDR3, the DNA is TGTGCCAGCAGCCCTGAGGGAGAGGGATTGGTAGATACGCAGTATTTT.